This T cell receptor (beta chain) was retrieved from a study of beta chain features in type 1 diabetes. Study-wide findings and caveats: Moderate but significant shortening of TCRB CDR3s was recorded in all four CD4+ subsets from Type 1 diabetes patients.

Note on this clone: Its antigen is not known.

Expressed TCRB transcripts got sequenced, as all isolated RNA was reverse transcribed. The assay was immunoSEQ multiplex PCR, and TCRdb's table has in-frame clones only and misses some. Of roughly 700,000 clones in the sample, roughly an eighth were seen once. Looked up from germline, CDR1 is SGDLS and CDR2 is YYNGEE. V lost 0 bases and J lost 4, with 7 bases in between. CDR3 length: 13 residues. The V and J genes are TRBV9 and TRBJ1-1; D not resolved. The sequenced sample was naive CD4+ T cells from blood. The TCR was taken from a man between 18 and 35 years old with type 1 diabetes. CDR3 sequence (DNA): TGTGCCAGCAGCGTAGAGCCCGGCACTGAAGCTTTCTTT. Amino acid sequence: CASSVEPGTEAFF.